Sequencing of this TCR beta chain was carried out in a study of blood T cell repertoires in COVID-19. Looking at the study overall: From the United States, Italy and Spain came samples of acute and convalescent COVID-19.

In the authors' methods: Estimated nucleated cell counts came from reference gene primer amplification. The assay was immunoSEQ multiplex PCR, and TCRdb's table has in-frame clones only and misses some. Clonal size and the V and J genes are those of that table, whereas D and trimming came from the DNA. The sample includes around 180,000 clones, about 88% of them seen just once. Material for sequencing was peripheral blood. The sequence came from a man aged 55 to 70 with acute or convalescent COVID-19.

The CDR3 DNA follows: TGTGCCAGCAGCTTATTGAGGGGGCCCTCCGGGGAGCTGTTTTTT. Amino acids: CASSLLRGPSGELFF. The chain employs TRBV7-2 and TRBJ2-2, with TRBD1 identical over 7 bases. This CDR3 region has 15 residues. Germline values: CDR1 SGHTA, CDR2 FQGNSA. The V segment lost 2 bases and the J segment 6 bases; nucleotides outside the gene matches: 6.